This entry describes one T cell receptor beta chain. Its antigen is still unknown. The protocol was immunoSEQ multiplex PCR, while the TCRdb copy is restricted to in-frame clones and leaves out a portion. The sample holds approximately 3,700 clones; approximately 92% are singletons and the top ten take about 2.1%. CDR1 SEHNR and CDR2 FQNEAQ come from the germline V gene (reference sequence). This CDR3 comprises 17 residues. V was shortened by 5 bases and J by 0 bases, with 18 bases between the two germline ends. The record originates from a study of T cells and Merkel cell carcinoma outcomes. Study results and limitations: Repertoire plus T-cell density reportedly predicted Merkel cell carcinoma outcomes.

The chain combines TRBV7-9 with TRBJ2-3; D call uncertain. The specimen sequenced was tumor tissue from Merkel cell carcinoma. The receptor was isolated from a human donor with Merkel cell carcinoma. The CDR3 nucleotides are TGTGCCAGCAGCCAAGCTGACGACTCTCGAAGCACAGATACGCAGTATTTT. This encodes CASSQADDSRSTDTQYF.